This entry lists 25 T cell receptor beta chains sequenced from one sample in a study of OX40 agonist ivuxolimab in advanced cancers. Here immunoSEQ multiplex PCR was the method, and the copy in TCRdb shows in-frame clones only, minus some. The sample includes tens of thousands of clones, approximately 80% of them seen just once. Sequencing used CD4+ or CD8+ T cells sorted from blood, obtained in a trial of the OX40 agonist ivuxolimab. These receptors came from an adult with an advanced solid tumor such as melanoma, head and neck, liver or kidney cancer.

V gene TRBV7-2 combines with J gene TRBJ2-2, with TRBD2 matching 14 bases. This CDR3 has 16 amino acids. Unmatched junction bases numbered 9, after V lost 5 bases and J lost 10 bases. The germline V gene has CDR1 SGHTA and CDR2 FQGNSA. CDR3 region: CASSRRLAGGPMELFF. The CDR3 DNA reads as TGTGCCAGCAGCCGCAGACTAGCGGGAGGGCCCATGGAGCTGTTTTTT.

CDR3 nucleotide sequence: TGTGCTAGTGGTTTGGGCAGCACCTACGAGCAGTACTTC. Its protein product is CASGLGSTYEQYF. This chain uses TRBV12-5 with TRBJ2-7, with D unresolved. The V end was cut by 1 base, the J end by 2 bases, with 6 bases between. This CDR3 contains 13 residues. Germline V gene sequence: CDR1 LGHNT, CDR2 FRNRAP. Combining the CDR3 with reference TRBV12-5 and TRBJ2-7 gives the whole variable domain DARVTQTPRHKVTEMGQEVTMRCQPILGHNTVFWYRQTMMQGLELLAYFRNRAPLDDSGMPKDRFSAEMPDATLATLKIQPSEPRDSAVYFCASGLGSTYEQYFGPGTRLTVT.

The rearrangement uses TRBV4-3 and TRBJ2-4, with TRBD2 matching over 7 bases. Germline V CDR1 and CDR2: LGHNA, YSLEER. J lost 1 base, V lost 0 bases, and 3 bases had no gene match. This CDR3 region has 16 residues. The CDR3 DNA follows: TGCGCCAGCAGCCAAGAGGGACTAACGGCCAAAAACATTCAGTACTTC. Protein sequence: CASSQEGLTAKNIQYF.

J is TRBJ2-3 and V is TRBV10-3; D ambiguous. V lost 4 bases and J lost 1, with 3 bases in between. In germline, CDR1 is ENHRY, CDR2 SYGVKD. The CDR3 runs to 12 residues. CDR3 DNA sequence: TGTGCCATCAGTGGTCGCACAGATACGCAGTATTTT. It specifies CAISGRTDTQYF.

The chain is built from TRBV12-5 and TRBJ2-1; no firm D call. CDR1 LGHNT and CDR2 FRNRAP come from the germline V gene. CDR3 length: 15 residues. V lost 5 bases and J lost 5, with 16 bases in between. The CDR3 DNA reads as TGTGCTAGTGGTGACGCTAGGCGGCCGCACAATGAGCAGTTCTTC. This codes for CASGDARRPHNEQFF.

The gene calls are TRBV5-1 and TRBJ1-2; 9 nucleotides match TRBD1. Germline V gene lookup returns CDR1 SGHRS and CDR2 YFSETQ. The CDR3 sequence is 15 residues long. V lost 3 bases to trimming and J lost 2 bases; unmatched junction nucleotides: 5. CDR3 nucleotides: TGCGCCAGCAGCTCACCGGGACAGGGAAACTATGGCTACACCTTC. This codes for CASSSPGQGNYGYTF.

This chain's CDR3 is CATPPPRNYGYTF. CDR3 nucleotide sequence: TGTGCCACGCCCCCCCCGAGGAACTATGGCTACACCTTC. The rearrangement joins TRBV9 to TRBJ1-2; D remains ambiguous. CDR1 is SGDLS and CDR2 is YYNGEE in the germline V gene. V was cut by 9 bases and J by 2 bases, with 14 bases left in between. The CDR3 spans 13 residues.

The rearrangement links TRBV30 to TRBJ2-5; D not resolved. CDR3 size: 11 residues. CDR1 and CDR2 (germline): GTSNPN, SVGIG (reference sequence). Deletions cut 3 bases from V and 5 bases from J, with 7 bases between. In nucleotides, the CDR3 is TGTGCCTGGAGCCTCCTTGAGACCCAGTACTTC. Protein: CAWSLLETQYF.

The genes are TRBV19 and TRBJ2-5; TRBD1 matches 7 bases. Trimming cost V 5 bases and J 4 bases; bases outside gene matches: 7. This CDR3 contains 14 residues. From germline, CDR1 is LNHDA and CDR2 SQIVND (reference sequence). The CDR3 DNA reads as TGTGCCAGTAGTGTAGCAGGGGGATCAGAGACCCAGTACTTC. Its protein is CASSVAGGSETQYF. Filled out from reference TRBV19 and TRBJ2-5, the complete variable domain reads DGGITQSPKYLFRKEGQNVTLSCEQNLNHDAMYWYRQDPGQGLRLIYYSQIVNDFQKGDIAEGYSVSREKKESFPLTVTSAQKNPTAFYLCASSVAGGSETQYFGPGTRLLVL.

The chain uses TRBV5-6 and TRBJ2-7; D not resolved. This CDR3 region has 18 residues. Between the trimmed V and J ends, which lost 0 bases and 1 base, there was a span of 20 bases. Germline CDR1 is SGHDT and CDR2 is YYEEEE. CDR3 sequence (DNA): TGTGCCAGCAGCTTGGCCTTAGGGTCTTTCCAACGATCCTACGAGCAGTACTTC. Encoded protein: CASSLALGSFQRSYEQYF.

This clone appeared a single time. The chain joins TRBV10-2 to TRBJ2-1; D perhaps matches TRBD2 (8 bases). Trimming removed 5 bases from V and 5 bases from J, with 19 bases in between. CDR1 WSHSY and CDR2 SAAADI come from the germline V gene. CDR3 length: 16 amino acids. The CDR3 is CASSISGAGGNNEQFF. In nucleotides, the CDR3 is TGCGCCAGCAGTATTAGCGGGGCAGGGGGAAACAATGAGCAGTTCTTC.

The chain employs TRBV11-2 and TRBJ1-2; a weak D match, TRBD1 (5 bases). The CDR3 loop spans 15 amino acids. The ends were cut back, 0 bases at V and 5 bases at J, with 13 bases in the middle. CDR1 and CDR2 (germline): SGHAT, FQNNGV. In nucleotides, the CDR3 is TGTGCCAGCAGCTTAGAAGGGGCAGTTGGATATGGCTACACCTTC. Encoded protein: CASSLEGAVGYGYTF.

The rearrangement uses TRBV30 and TRBJ1-5, with D maybe TRBD1 (6 bases). Germline CDR1 and CDR2: GTSNPN and SVGIG (reference sequence). Between the trimmed V and J ends, which lost 4 bases and 5 bases, there was a span of 12 bases. The CDR3 totals 13 residues. The CDR3 loop reads CAWTGQSDQPQHF. The CDR3 DNA is TGTGCCTGGACTGGACAGTCAGATCAGCCCCAGCATTTT.

The chain is built from TRBV11-2 and TRBJ2-3; no definite D call. The germline gives CDR1 SGHAT, CDR2 FQNNGV. The CDR3 consists of 14 residues. Trimming removed 1 base from V and 2 bases from J, with 7 bases in between. The CDR3 coding sequence is TGTGCCAGCAGCTTAGGACTTTCCACAGATACGCAGTATTTT. It yields the protein CASSLGLSTDTQYF.

The chain employs TRBV7-2 and TRBJ1-1; D call uncertain. CDR1 and CDR2 (germline): SGHTA, FQGNSA. V was clipped by 2 bases and J by 5 bases, with 12 bases between them. The CDR3 spans 14 residues. CDR3 nucleotides: TGTGCCAGCAGCTTATCGGGAGAGGAGACTGAAGCTTTCTTT. This encodes CASSLSGEETEAFF. The whole variable domain, remainder taken from reference TRBV7-2 and TRBJ1-1, is GAGVSQSPSNKVTEKGKDVELRCDPISGHTALYWYRQSLGQGLEFLIYFQGNSAPDKSGLPSDRFSAERTGGSVSTLTIQRTQQEDSAVYLCASSLSGEETEAFFGQGTRLTVV.

The chain employs TRBV19 and TRBJ1-3; D is unclear. V lost 1 base to trimming and J lost 0 bases, with 7 bases between them. Germline CDR1 is LNHDA and CDR2 is SQIVND (reference sequence). The length of the CDR3 is 15 residues. CDR3 nucleotides: TGTGCCAGTAGTATAGCGGAGGGCTCTGGAAACACCATATATTTT. Protein sequence: CASSIAEGSGNTIYF. The full variable domain, its missing parts supplied by reference TRBV19 and TRBJ1-3, is DGGITQSPKYLFRKEGQNVTLSCEQNLNHDAMYWYRQDPGQGLRLIYYSQIVNDFQKGDIAEGYSVSREKKESFPLTVTSAQKNPTAFYLCASSIAEGSGNTIYFGEGSWLTVV.

V gene TRBV6-6 combines with J gene TRBJ1-4; D perhaps matches TRBD1 (5 bases). The CDR3 extends over 16 amino acids. Germline V gene data show CDR1 as MNHNY and CDR2 as SVGAGI (reference sequence). Between the trimmed V and J ends, which lost 2 bases and 0 bases, there was a span of 10 bases. Written as DNA, the CDR3 is TGTGCCAGCAGTTACCATACAGGTTCAACTAATGAAAAACTGTTTTTT. Encoded protein: CASSYHTGSTNEKLFF.

The chain recombines TRBV9 with TRBJ1-2; D unclear. The CDR3 covers 15 residues. Germline V gives CDR1 SGDLS, CDR2 YYNGEE. Trimming left V 0 bases short and J 3 bases short, with 12 bases between. CDR3 sequence: CASSVDGRNDYGYTF. CDR3 bases: TGTGCCAGCAGCGTAGACGGCAGGAACGACTATGGCTACACCTTC. Combining the CDR3 with reference TRBV9 and TRBJ1-2 gives the whole variable domain DSGVTQTPKHLITATGQRVTLRCSPRSGDLSVYWYQQSLDQGLQFLIQYYNGEERAKGNILERFSAQQFPDLHSELNLSSLELGDSALYFCASSVDGRNDYGYTFGSGTRLTVV.

About this clone itself: Sequence at one end of the junction differs from germline and may be a read error. The chain recombines TRBV5-4 with TRBJ2-5; tentative D call: TRBD2 (6 bases). Germline assignment: CDR1 SGHNT and CDR2 YYREEE (reference sequence). The CDR3 consists of 14 residues. CDR3 bases: TGTGCCAGCAGGTTGGATCTCGGGGGAGAGACCCAGTACTTC. It encodes CASRLDLGGETQYF.

The J gene is TRBJ1-2, the V gene TRBV10-2; 8 positions agree with TRBD1. The CDR3 has 16 amino acids. V lost 2 bases to trimming and J lost 1 base; unmatched junction nucleotides: 6. CDR1 and CDR2 (germline): WSHSY, SAAADI. CDR3 region: CASSEPAGGLNYGYTF. The DNA of the CDR3 is TGCGCCAGCAGTGAGCCGGCAGGGGGCCTTAACTATGGCTACACCTTC.

As to this clone: This sample also contains other DNA sequences that code for the same CDR3. The chain links TRBV18 to TRBJ2-7; 8 bases are a match to TRBD1. The CDR3 extends over 12 amino acids. The trim removed 5 bases at V and 3 bases at J, leaving 0 bases unmatched. CDR1 and CDR2 from the germline V gene are KGHSH and LQKENI. DNA of the CDR3: TGTGCCAGCTCAGGACAGGGCTACGAGCAGTACTTC. Protein: CASSGQGYEQYF.

The V call is TRBV19, the J call TRBJ2-1; D gene unclear. Germline V gene data show CDR1 as LNHDA and CDR2 as SQIVND (reference sequence). V shed 3 bases and J shed 0 bases, with 18 bases lying between them. The CDR3 totals 18 residues. The chain's CDR3 is CASSIRLYSTSSYNEQFF. In DNA form, the CDR3 reads TGTGCCAGTAGTATCCGATTGTATAGCACCAGCTCCTACAATGAGCAGTTCTTC. Full variable domain (remainder filled in from reference TRBV19 and TRBJ2-1): DGGITQSPKYLFRKEGQNVTLSCEQNLNHDAMYWYRQDPGQGLRLIYYSQIVNDFQKGDIAEGYSVSREKKESFPLTVTSAQKNPTAFYLCASSIRLYSTSSYNEQFFGPGTRLTVL.

V is TRBV5-1 and J is TRBJ2-5; 7 bases line up with TRBD2. CDR1 and CDR2 (germline): SGHRS, YFSETQ. The CDR3 contains 16 residues. V lost 7 bases, J lost 0 bases, and 12 bases stayed unmatched. This CDR3 reads CASFLGLAANQETQYF. The CDR3 coding sequence is TGCGCCAGCTTCCTCGGGCTAGCGGCAAACCAAGAGACCCAGTACTTC.

This sequence joins TRBV7-2 and TRBJ1-1; possibly TRBD1 for D (5 bases). This CDR3 has 13 amino acids. The V end was cut by 1 base, the J end by 5 bases, with 8 bases between. Germline V lookup: CDR1 SGHTA, CDR2 FQGNSA. The CDR3 reads CASSLGQRTEAFF. CDR3 nucleotide sequence: TGTGCCAGCAGCTTAGGACAGAGAACTGAAGCTTTCTTT. The complete variable domain, with remaining parts taken from reference TRBV7-2 and TRBJ1-1, reads GAGVSQSPSNKVTEKGKDVELRCDPISGHTALYWYRQSLGQGLEFLIYFQGNSAPDKSGLPSDRFSAERTGGSVSTLTIQRTQQEDSAVYLCASSLGQRTEAFFGQGTRLTVV.

The J gene is TRBJ1-4, the V gene TRBV19; tentative D call: TRBD1 (6 bases). The length of the CDR3 is 16 residues. The V end was cut by 2 bases, the J end by 0 bases, with 10 bases between. Germline V gene sequence: CDR1 LNHDA, CDR2 SQIVND (reference sequence). CDR3 loop: CASSITGQPTNEKLFF. The CDR3 DNA reads TGTGCCAGTAGTATAACGGGACAACCAACTAATGAAAAACTGTTTTTT.